This T cell receptor delta chain is from a study of γδ T cells in repeated Plasmodium falciparum infection. Study-level information: Sampling occurred at baseline, pre-infection for selected infections, and 21 days post-infection. Study-level results: Vdelta2-negative gammadelta repertoires appeared less diverse and less shared in Malian than Australian children. Repeated controlled infections reportedly drove waves of new clonotype selection in Vdelta2-negative, mostly Vdelta1+, gammadelta repertoires.

On this clone itself: Its antigen remains unknown. TCRdb assigns this DNA the protein of a much larger clone, which departs from its translation at residue 13; this likely reflects a read error, and the protein shown comes from translating the DNA.

TCRdb used CATT to re-call clones from the multiplex PCR reads. Of around 52,000 delta-chain clones listed, roughly 1.8% are singletons. Gammadelta T cells were flow-sorted from PBMC into Vgamma9/Vdelta2+ and Vdelta2-negative populations for bulk analysis. This CDR3 comprises 18 residues. The V end was cut by 2 bases, the J end by 3 bases, with 28 bases between. Germline V CDR1 and CDR2: TVYSNPD, GDNSRS (reference sequence). The V gene is TRDV3, the J gene TRDJ1; D may be TRDD2 (5 bases). The J gene, left out of TCRdb, was set here by checking the DNA against germline. This receptor was identified in a pool of human donors (malaria-infected and uninfected, not separated). The material sequenced was gamma-delta T cells from blood. The CDR3 loop is CAFPPPTTAARYADKLIF. For the CDR3, the DNA is TGTGCCTTTCCCCCACCTACGACTGCCGCAAGGTACGCCGATAAACTCATCTTT.